Described below is a single TCR beta chain sequence and its context. No antigen is known for it. PCR was performed using 60 Vbeta and 13 Jbeta primers. The table came from immunoSEQ multiplex PCR; TCRdb's copy has only in-frame clones and leaves some out. Found here are 110,000 to 150,000 clones, roughly 71% of them singletons; the top ten hold about 7%. With 3 bases clipped from V and 4 bases from J, the junction kept 8 bases outside the gene matches. Germline CDR1 and CDR2: SGDLS and YYNGEE. The CDR3 sequence is 15 residues long. This specimen comes from a study of cytomegalovirus exposure and HLA in healthy donors. Findings of the study overall: Another analysis was done later, and it associated around 16,000 TCR beta sequences with HLA alleles at 0.05 false discovery rate.

The J gene is TRBJ1-2, the V gene TRBV9, with 8 positions matching TRBD1. The sequenced sample was PBMCs. The receptor was isolated from a man aged 25-45 years in good health and CMV-seronegative. CDR3 nucleotides: TGTGCCAGCAGCGGGACGACAGGGGCGGGCTATGGCTACACCTTC. Amino acids: CASSGTTGAGYGYTF.